Below, 3 T cell receptor beta chains from the same sample are listed, as sequenced in a study of T cells in localized non-small cell lung cancer. The protocol was immunoSEQ multiplex PCR, while the TCRdb copy is restricted to in-frame clones and leaves out a portion. The table shows some 64,000 clones, with roughly nine tenths occurring only once. The sample here was peripheral blood, taken before any cancer treatment. Receptors were obtained from a woman aged 35-70 years with stage I lung adenocarcinoma.

The chain employs TRBV6-5 and TRBJ2-1; TRBD2 might be the D (6 bases). The V end was cut by 2 bases, the J end by 6 bases, with 11 bases between. This CDR3 is built from 14 residues. From germline, CDR1 is MNHEY and CDR2 SVGAGI. The CDR3 protein is CASSYRLGGNEQFF. The CDR3 DNA reads as TGTGCCAGCAGTTACCGACTAGGTGGCAATGAGCAGTTCTTC.

This clone was detected once. The rearrangement joins TRBV7-2 to TRBJ1-3; possibly TRBD1 for D (5 bases). Germline V lookup: CDR1 SGHTA, CDR2 FQGNSA. This CDR3 comprises 17 residues. The V end was cut by 2 bases, the J end by 3 bases, with 17 bases between. The CDR3 protein is CASSLYGAYTDGNTIYF. The CDR3, as DNA: TGTGCCAGCAGCTTATATGGGGCTTATACAGATGGAAACACCATATATTTT.

The V and J genes are TRBV14 and TRBJ2-7; the D is unclear. The V end was cut by 3 bases, the J end by 2 bases, with 11 bases between. Per germline, CDR1 SGHDN and CDR2 FVKESK. CDR3 length: 14 amino acids. CDR3 bases: TGTGCCAGCAGCCATAATCCCGGGCCCTACGAGCAGTACTTC. This gives the protein CASSHNPGPYEQYF.